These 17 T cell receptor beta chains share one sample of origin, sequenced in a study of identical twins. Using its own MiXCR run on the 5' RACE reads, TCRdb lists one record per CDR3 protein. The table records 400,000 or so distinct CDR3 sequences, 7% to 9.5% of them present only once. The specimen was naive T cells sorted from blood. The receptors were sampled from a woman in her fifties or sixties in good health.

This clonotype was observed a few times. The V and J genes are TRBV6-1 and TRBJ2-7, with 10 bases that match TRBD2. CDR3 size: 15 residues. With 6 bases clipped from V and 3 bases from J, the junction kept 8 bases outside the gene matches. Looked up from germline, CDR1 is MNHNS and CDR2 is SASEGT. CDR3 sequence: CASREGTSGNYEQYF. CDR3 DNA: TGTGCCAGCAGGGAGGGTACTAGCGGGAACTACGAGCAGTACTTC.

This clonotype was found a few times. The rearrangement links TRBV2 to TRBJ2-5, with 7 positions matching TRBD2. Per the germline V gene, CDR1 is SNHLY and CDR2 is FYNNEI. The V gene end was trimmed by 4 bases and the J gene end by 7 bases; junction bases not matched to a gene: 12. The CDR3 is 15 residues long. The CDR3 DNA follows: TGTGCCAGCAGTGGGAGTAGCGCCCGCGGGGGGACCCAGTACTTC. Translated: CASSGSSARGGTQYF.

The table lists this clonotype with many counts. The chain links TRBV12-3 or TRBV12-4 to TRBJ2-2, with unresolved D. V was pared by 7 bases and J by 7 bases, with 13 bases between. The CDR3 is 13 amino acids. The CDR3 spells CASTPPDSGELFF. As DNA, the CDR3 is TGTGCCAGCACCCCCCCGGATAGCGGGGAGCTGTTTTTT.

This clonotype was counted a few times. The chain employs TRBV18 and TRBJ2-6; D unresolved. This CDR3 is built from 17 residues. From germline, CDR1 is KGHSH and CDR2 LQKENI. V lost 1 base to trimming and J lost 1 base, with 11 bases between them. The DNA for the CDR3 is TGTGCCAGCTCACCACAGGTCCCCCTTTCTGGGGCCAACGTCCTGACTTTC. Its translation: CASSPQVPLSGANVLTF.

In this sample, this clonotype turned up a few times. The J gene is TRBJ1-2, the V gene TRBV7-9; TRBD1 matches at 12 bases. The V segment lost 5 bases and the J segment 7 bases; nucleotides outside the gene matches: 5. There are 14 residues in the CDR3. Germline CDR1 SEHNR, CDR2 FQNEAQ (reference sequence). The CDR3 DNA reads TGTGCCAGCAGCCCTGGGACAGGGGGCACTGGCTACACCTTC. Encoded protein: CASSPGTGGTGYTF.

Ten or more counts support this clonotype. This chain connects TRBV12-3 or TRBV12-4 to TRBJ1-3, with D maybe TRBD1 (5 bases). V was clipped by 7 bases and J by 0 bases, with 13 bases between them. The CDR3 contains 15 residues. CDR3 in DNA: TGTGCCAGCAACTCCGGGGGAGTCTCTGGAAACACCATATATTTT. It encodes CASNSGGVSGNTIYF.

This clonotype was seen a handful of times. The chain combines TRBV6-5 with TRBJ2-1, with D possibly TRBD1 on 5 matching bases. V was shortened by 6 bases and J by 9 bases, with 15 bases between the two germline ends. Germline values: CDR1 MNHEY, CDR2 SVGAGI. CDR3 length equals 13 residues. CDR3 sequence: CASSPGIHGEQFF. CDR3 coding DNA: TGTGCCAGCAGCCCAGGGATCCATGGTGAGCAGTTCTTC.

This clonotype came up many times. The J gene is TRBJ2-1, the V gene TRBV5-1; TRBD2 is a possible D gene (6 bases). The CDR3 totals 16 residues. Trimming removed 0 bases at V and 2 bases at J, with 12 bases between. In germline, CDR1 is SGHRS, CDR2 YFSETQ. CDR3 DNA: TGCGCCAGCAGCTTGGGAGGTAGCGGTCCCTACAATGAGCAGTTCTTC. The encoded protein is CASSLGGSGPYNEQFF.

CDR3 bases: TGTGCCATCAGTGAGTACGGGACTACCTCTCGGGAGCAGTACTTC. Translated: CAISEYGTTSREQYF. This chain joins TRBV10-3 and TRBJ2-7; 7 bases align to TRBD2. Germline lookup yields CDR1 ENHRY and CDR2 SYGVKD. The CDR3 covers 15 residues. Unmatched junction bases numbered 10, after V lost 1 base and J lost 7 bases.

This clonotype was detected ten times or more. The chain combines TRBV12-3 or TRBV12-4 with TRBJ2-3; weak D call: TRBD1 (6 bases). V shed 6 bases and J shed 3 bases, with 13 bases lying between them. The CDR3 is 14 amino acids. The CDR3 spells CASRKGGLTDTQYF. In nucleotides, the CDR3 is TGTGCCAGCAGGAAAGGGGGTTTGACAGATACGCAGTATTTT.

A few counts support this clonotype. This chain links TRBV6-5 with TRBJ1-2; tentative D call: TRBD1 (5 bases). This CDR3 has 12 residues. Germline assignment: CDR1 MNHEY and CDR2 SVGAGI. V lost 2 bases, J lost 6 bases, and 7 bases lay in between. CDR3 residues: CASSYRGNGYTF. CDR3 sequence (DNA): TGTGCCAGCAGTTACAGGGGAAATGGCTACACCTTC.

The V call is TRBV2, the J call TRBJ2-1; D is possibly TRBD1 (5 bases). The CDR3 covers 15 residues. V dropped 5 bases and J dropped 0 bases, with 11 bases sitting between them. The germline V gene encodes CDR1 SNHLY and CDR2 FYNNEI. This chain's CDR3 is CASSPGHSSYNEQFF. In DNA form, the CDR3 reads TGTGCCAGCAGTCCCGGACACAGCTCCTACAATGAGCAGTTCTTC. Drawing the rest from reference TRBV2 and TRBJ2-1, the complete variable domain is EPEVTQTPSHQVTQMGQEVILRCVPISNHLYFYWYRQILGQKVEFLVSFYNNEISEKSEIFDDQFSVERPDGSNFTLKIRSTKLEDSAMYFCASSPGHSSYNEQFFGPGTRLTVL.

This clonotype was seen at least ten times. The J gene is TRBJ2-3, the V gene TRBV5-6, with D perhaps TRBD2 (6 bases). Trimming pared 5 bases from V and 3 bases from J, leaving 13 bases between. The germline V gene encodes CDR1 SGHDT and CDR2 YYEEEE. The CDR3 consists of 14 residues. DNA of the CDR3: TGTGCCAGCAGGTGGGGGGAGGTGACAGATACGCAGTATTTT. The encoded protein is CASRWGEVTDTQYF.

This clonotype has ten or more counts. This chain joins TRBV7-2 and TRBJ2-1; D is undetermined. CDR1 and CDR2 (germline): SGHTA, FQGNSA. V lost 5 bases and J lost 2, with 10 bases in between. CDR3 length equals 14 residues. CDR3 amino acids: CASSKEVTYNEQFF. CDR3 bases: TGTGCCAGCAGCAAGGAAGTTACCTACAATGAGCAGTTCTTC.

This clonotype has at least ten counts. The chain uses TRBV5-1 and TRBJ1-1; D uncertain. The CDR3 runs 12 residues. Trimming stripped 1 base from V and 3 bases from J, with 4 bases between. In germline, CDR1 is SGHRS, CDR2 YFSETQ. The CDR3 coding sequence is TGCGCCAGCAGCTTGACGGACACTGAAGCTTTCTTT. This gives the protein CASSLTDTEAFF. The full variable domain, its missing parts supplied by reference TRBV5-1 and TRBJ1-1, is KAGVTQTPRYLIKTRGQQVTLSCSPISGHRSVSWYQQTPGQGLQFLFEYFSETQRNKGNFPGRFSGRQFSNSRSEMNVSTLELGDSALYLCASSLTDTEAFFGQGTRLTVV.

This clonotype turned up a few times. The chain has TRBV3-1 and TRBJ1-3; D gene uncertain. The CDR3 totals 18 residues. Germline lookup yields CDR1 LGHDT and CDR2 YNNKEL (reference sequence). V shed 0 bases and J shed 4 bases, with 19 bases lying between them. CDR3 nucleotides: TGTGCCAGCAGCCAAGATGAATTATGGCGGCCTCCCGGAAACACCATATATTTT. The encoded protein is CASSQDELWRPPGNTIYF.

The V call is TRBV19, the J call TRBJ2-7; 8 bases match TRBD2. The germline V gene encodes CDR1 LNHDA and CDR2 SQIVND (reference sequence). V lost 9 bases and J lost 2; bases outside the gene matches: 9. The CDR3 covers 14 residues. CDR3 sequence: CASSSGGGPYEQYV. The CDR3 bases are TGTGCCAGCTCCTCGGGGGGGGGCCCCTACGAGCAGTACGTC.